Sequencing of this TCR beta chain was carried out in a study of CD8+ T cells in alopecia areata (dated by TCRdb to about 2018). For context, the study as a whole: The study used high-throughput TCRbeta sequencing to examine T cell clonal expansion in alopecia areata, in both the C3H/HeJ mouse model and human patients. In humans, TCRbeta sequencing was performed on scalp tissue and on sorted CD4+ and CD8+ peripheral blood T cells from healthy controls and from patients with patchy or totalis/universalis alopecia areata. Scalp clonality was compared across normal scalp (n=4), patchy alopecia areata scalp (n=8), and alopecia totalis/universalis scalp (n=8). The RNA source kit depended on sample type: the PAXgene miRNA kit for fixed scalp, the miRNeasy kit for PBMCs, and the RNeasy kit for mouse skin. TCRbeta CDR3 regions were amplified by immunoSEQ multiplex PCR with 35 Vbeta forward and 13 Jbeta reverse primers.

The CDR3, from cysteine to phenylalanine, totals 13 residues. The DNA shown is the 39-base CDR3, in frame from base 1. V was cut back by 6 bases and J by 4 bases, leaving a gap of 11 bases between them. CDR1 is given as MNHEY and CDR2 as SMNVEV, both from the germline V gene (reference sequence). With regard to this clone: The target of this receptor is not known. No much larger clone is present one base from it, and per-base qualities are unavailable.

The library was obtained by the immunoSEQ multiplex PCR assay. For TCR sequencing, RNA was extracted from every sample and reverse transcribed into cDNA to serve as template. First-strand cDNA was synthesized using SuperScript III with a 2:1 mix of oligo-dT and random hexamers. Amplification bias was assessed with a synthetic immune receptor repertoire, and residual bias was removed computationally. In the authors' own workflow: Raw reads were preprocessed to remove errors, and CDR3 was defined by IMGT conventions from the conserved cysteine to phenylalanine. To get clonality, Shannon entropy was normalized by log2 of the number of productive unique TCRs and the result was subtracted from 1. CD4 or CD8 identity of scalp clones was inferred by cross-referencing scalp TCRbeta sequences with sorted blood CD4 and CD8 repertoires. TCRdb provides this immuneACCESS table in a form limited to in-frame rearrangements. Some clones are lacking; in checked studies, under half of them reflect an unresolved V gene, and why the rest are absent is not known. V and J calls and clone size come straight from that table; D and trimming were deduced from the DNA. This sample gives approximately 98,000 clones in total; roughly 59% of them show up just once. Clones ranked in the top ten supply around a fifth of the sample.

PBMCs were separated by density centrifugation and stained for CD3, CD4 and CD8, after which CD4+ and CD8+ T cells were sorted on a FACSAria. Scalp biopsies and blood samples were provided by unaffected controls. What the authors observed across the whole study: Compared with normal scalp, lesional scalp, particularly in alopecia totalis/universalis, had higher clonality and more expanded CD8+ clones, which suggests antigenic drive. Compared with mice, TCR sequences shared between patients were less clear, possibly partly because of HLA diversity across the patient population. Unlike mouse skin, where gammadelta T cells dominate, normal human skin contains resident alphabeta T cells that get sequenced too, which complicates analysis of the scalp TCR repertoire.

Specimen: CD8+ T cells sorted from blood. The V and J segments used are TRBV27 and TRBJ2-3; TRBD1 is perhaps the D gene, given 5 matching bases. The receptor comes from a human donor in good health. In nucleotides, the sequence is TGTGCCAGCAGCCATCTAGGGGCAGATACGCAGTATTTT. This is translated as CASSHLGADTQYF.